A single sample gave rise to the 21 T cell receptor beta chains below, sequenced in a study of CD8+ T cells in alopecia areata. cDNA serving as the sequencing template came from extracted, reverse transcribed RNA. Libraries were prepared by immunoSEQ multiplex PCR; TCRdb keeps only in-frame clonotypes and omits some of them. This table holds 100,000 to 150,000 clones, approximately 49% found once. Specimen: CD8+ T cells sorted from blood, collected at week 0. Receptors were obtained from a human donor with alopecia areata.

This clone was picked up a small number of times. The chain recombines TRBV27 with TRBJ2-5; D might be TRBD1 (6 bases). V dropped 5 bases and J dropped 5 bases, with 15 bases sitting between them. CDR3 size: 14 residues. Germline lookup yields CDR1 MNHEY and CDR2 SMNVEV (reference sequence). The DNA for the CDR3 is TGTGCCAGCAGTACACAGGGTTTGGTCGAGACCCAGTACTTC. This codes for CASSTQGLVETQYF.

Many counts were recorded for this clone. The CDR3 nucleotides are TGTGCCAGCAGCCCCCCTCTAGGGGTGCTAGATACGCAGTATTTT. Encoded protein: CASSPPLGVLDTQYF. The chain recombines TRBV7-9 with TRBJ2-3; tentatively, D is TRBD1 (5 bases). Germline V lookup: CDR1 SEHNR, CDR2 FQNEAQ (reference sequence). This CDR3 is built from 15 residues. Trimming took off 5 bases at V and 5 bases at J, with 17 bases between the two ends.

Worth noting for this clone: At the DNA level, this CDR3 is encoded by other sequences in the same sample as well. This chain links TRBV29-1 with TRBJ1-1; D call uncertain. Trimming took 4 bases from V and 2 from J, leaving 5 bases between them. The CDR3 has 11 residues. Germline V gene data show CDR1 as SQVTM and CDR2 as ANQGSEA. The CDR3 protein is CSVVRNTEAFF. The CDR3 bases are TGCAGCGTTGTCCGCAACACTGAAGCTTTCTTT.

The V and J genes are TRBV19 and TRBJ1-6; 7 bases line up with TRBD1. The V and J ends lost 5 bases and 8 bases, in that order; junction bases with no gene match: 12. Germline CDR1 reads LNHDA; CDR2 reads SQIVND (reference sequence). The CDR3 is made up of 16 amino acids. CDR3 loop: CASSASQGGIYSPLHF. In DNA form, the CDR3 reads TGTGCCAGTAGTGCTTCCCAGGGGGGGATTTATTCACCCCTCCACTTT. The full variable domain, rest sourced from reference TRBV19 and TRBJ1-6, is DGGITQSPKYLFRKEGQNVTLSCEQNLNHDAMYWYRQDPGQGLRLIYYSQIVNDFQKGDIAEGYSVSREKKESFPLTVTSAQKNPTAFYLCASSASQGGIYSPLHFGNGTRLTVT.

The rearrangement uses TRBV11-2 and TRBJ2-3, with D uncertain. The CDR3 consists of 13 residues. The V end was cut by 5 bases, the J end by 4 bases, with 10 bases between. Germline-derived CDR1 and CDR2 are SGHAT and FQNNGV. The CDR3 region has the DNA TGTGCCAGCAGCCAGACTCGGGCAGATACGCAGTATTTT. Protein: CASSQTRADTQYF.

As regards this clone: Sequence at one end of the junction differs from germline and may be a read error. The gene calls are TRBV7-7 and TRBJ2-5, with D tentatively TRBD2 (6 bases). The CDR3 consists of 14 residues. The V gene's germline CDR1 is SSHAT and CDR2 FNYEAQ (reference sequence). The CDR3 DNA follows: TGTGCTAGCAGCTTAGGAGGGGCTCAAGAGACCCAGTACTTC. Translation: CASSLGGAQETQYF.

The V and J genes are TRBV5-4 and TRBJ2-3, with D possibly matching TRBD1 (5 bases). The germline CDR1 and CDR2 sequences are SGHNT and YYREEE (reference sequence). V lost 2 bases, J lost 0 bases, and 13 bases lay in between. The CDR3 runs 16 residues. CDR3 residues: CASSFDGAVSTDTQYF. CDR3 nucleotides: TGTGCCAGCAGCTTTGATGGGGCAGTTAGCACAGATACGCAGTATTTT.

The genes are TRBV10-3 and TRBJ2-1; tentatively, D is TRBD2 (5 bases). The CDR3 contains 15 residues. Germline assignment: CDR1 ENHRY and CDR2 SYGVKD. Trimming left V 7 bases short and J 0 bases short, with 13 bases between. CDR3 amino acids: CAIKNLRDSYNEQFF. In DNA, the CDR3 is TGTGCCATCAAGAACTTGAGGGACTCCTACAATGAGCAGTTCTTC.

V and J are TRBV15 and TRBJ1-5; D is unresolved. V shed 0 bases and J shed 3 bases, with 3 bases lying between them. The CDR3 loop spans 13 amino acids. From germline, CDR1 is LNHNV and CDR2 YYDKDF (reference sequence). The CDR3 is CATSREVNQPQHF. The CDR3 nucleotides read TGTGCCACCAGCAGAGAGGTCAATCAGCCCCAGCATTTT.

The sample holds one count of this clone. CDR3: CSVVGDRNYGYTF. The CDR3 coding sequence is TGCAGCGTGGTTGGGGACAGGAACTATGGCTACACCTTC. This chain connects TRBV29-1 to TRBJ1-2, with 8 bases lining up with TRBD1. J was trimmed by 2 bases and V by 6 bases; bases with no gene match: 5. The length of the CDR3 is 13 residues. CDR1 SQVTM and CDR2 ANQGSEA come from the germline V gene.

This chain links TRBV7-9 with TRBJ2-5; D ambiguous. The germline V gene encodes CDR1 SEHNR and CDR2 FQNEAQ (reference sequence). Trimming pared 5 bases from V and 3 bases from J, leaving 7 bases between. The CDR3 is made up of 12 amino acids. The CDR3 DNA sequence: TGTGCCAGCAGCCTTCAGAAAGAGACCCAGTACTTC. Amino acid sequence: CASSLQKETQYF.

In nucleotides, the CDR3 is TGTGCCAGCAGCGTTTATACAGGGGGCTCCTACGAGCAGTACTTC. Protein sequence: CASSVYTGGSYEQYF. The V and J genes are TRBV2 and TRBJ2-7; TRBD1 matches 8 bases. From germline, CDR1 is SNHLY and CDR2 FYNNEI. This CDR3 is built from 15 residues. The J segment lost 0 bases and the V segment lost 6 bases, leaving 7 bases of the junction unmatched.

This clone was found a few times. The gene calls are TRBV9 and TRBJ2-2; no clear D gene. V lost 0 bases and J lost 2, with 8 bases in between. The CDR3 totals 15 residues. Per the germline V gene, CDR1 is SGDLS and CDR2 is YYNGEE. Here the CDR3 DNA reads TGTGCCAGCAGCGTAGAGGGCACCAACACCGGGGAGCTGTTTTTT. Its translation: CASSVEGTNTGELFF.

This clone was seen ten or more times. V usage is TRBV30 and J usage is TRBJ2-2; D is undetermined. The CDR3 runs to 11 residues. The V and J ends lost 3 bases and 6 bases respectively, with 5 bases between them. Germline V lookup: CDR1 GTSNPN, CDR2 SVGIG (reference sequence). The CDR3 reads CAWRMAGELFF. CDR3 DNA: TGTGCCTGGAGAATGGCCGGGGAGCTGTTTTTT.

This clone has only a few counts. The chain uses TRBV6-5 and TRBJ2-7; D may match TRBD1 or TRBD2 (5 bases each). V dropped 2 bases and J dropped 3 bases, with 11 bases sitting between them. Germline V CDR1 and CDR2: MNHEY, SVGAGI. There are 14 residues in the CDR3. The CDR3 protein is CASSYTGTYYEQYF. In DNA form, the CDR3 reads TGTGCCAGCAGTTACACCGGGACGTACTACGAGCAGTACTTC.

The chain combines TRBV9 with TRBJ2-2, with D perhaps TRBD2 (5 bases). From germline, CDR1 is SGDLS and CDR2 YYNGEE. V lost 0 bases to trimming and J lost 4 bases, with 7 bases between them. The CDR3 loop spans 14 amino acids. The CDR3 sequence is CASSVGGLTGELFF. The CDR3 DNA reads as TGTGCCAGCAGCGTAGGAGGGCTCACCGGGGAGCTGTTTTTT.

This rearrangement joins TRBV6-4 to TRBJ1-2; D unclear. The V end lost 11 bases, the J end lost 3 bases, and 13 bases lay between the germline ends. This CDR3 is built from 12 residues. Germline V gives CDR1 MRHNA, CDR2 SNTAGT. The CDR3 sequence: CAAGSGYYGYTF. CDR3 coding DNA: TGTGCCGCAGGTTCGGGTTACTATGGCTACACCTTC.

This clone was picked up many times. The chain carries TRBV23-1 and TRBJ2-1; no clear D gene. TRBV23-1 is an open reading frame, and its role is uncertain. The CDR3 runs 12 residues. The V and J ends lost 2 bases and 9 bases respectively, with 8 bases between them. CDR3 residues: CASSQPLGEQFF. DNA for the CDR3: TGCGCCAGCAGTCAACCTCTGGGTGAGCAGTTCTTC.

This clone was observed a handful of times. The chain joins TRBV29-1 to TRBJ2-5; 7 bases match TRBD2. V lost 7 bases, J lost 7 bases, and 12 bases stayed unmatched. CDR1 and CDR2 (germline): SQVTM, ANQGSEA. The CDR3 length is 13 residues. The CDR3 here is CSASKGRGGTQYF. As DNA, the CDR3 is TGCAGCGCCAGCAAGGGCCGCGGGGGGACCCAGTACTTC.

This clone has more than one count but fewer than ten. The J gene is TRBJ1-1, the V gene TRBV11-2, with a weak D call TRBD1 (5 bases). Trimming left V 5 bases short and J 6 bases short, with 16 bases between. Germline loops: CDR1 SGHAT, CDR2 FQNNGV. CDR3 length: 14 amino acids. The CDR3 DNA reads TGTGCCAGCAGCCTCACAGGTGCCTCCCCTGAAGCTTTCTTT. Translated: CASSLTGASPEAFF. Full variable domain (rest looked up from reference TRBV11-2 and TRBJ1-1): EAGVAQSPRYKIIEKRQSVAFWCNPISGHATLYWYQQILGQGPKLLIQFQNNGVVDDSQLPKDRFSAERLKGVDSTLKIQPAKLEDSAVYLCASSLTGASPEAFFGQGTRLTVV.

V usage is TRBV5-4 and J usage is TRBJ1-1, with D perhaps matching TRBD1 (6 bases). The CDR3 extends over 13 amino acids. The V gene's germline CDR1 is SGHNT and CDR2 YYREEE (reference sequence). V was pared by 4 bases and J by 1 base, with 8 bases between. The CDR3 is CASSRTANTEAFF. Written as DNA, the CDR3 is TGTGCCAGCAGCAGGACAGCGAACACTGAAGCTTTCTTT.